These 18 T cell receptor beta chains were sequenced from one sample in a study of blood T cell repertoires in COVID-19. Some clones are missing from TCRdb's copy, which holds only in-frame ones; the method was immunoSEQ multiplex PCR. The sample lists over 300,000 clones, roughly 90% occurring once. The sample taken for sequencing was PBMCs or T cells enriched from blood (not recorded which). The source of these receptors is a woman in her 30s with acute COVID-19.

The CDR3 reads CASSKGTGGPETQYF. DNA for the CDR3: TGTGCCAGCAGCAAGGGGACAGGGGGCCCAGAGACCCAGTACTTC. V usage is TRBV6-2 or TRBV6-3 and J usage is TRBJ2-5; 12 nucleotides match TRBD1. The V gene's germline CDR1 is MNHEY and CDR2 SVGEGT. Trimming cost V 6 bases and J 4 bases; bases outside gene matches: 6. The CDR3 length is 15 residues.

The chain has TRBV7-2 and TRBJ2-5; 10 nucleotides agree with TRBD1. The junction had 3 bases not matched to a gene; V was cut back by 3 bases and J by 2 bases. The CDR3 consists of 15 residues. CDR1 and CDR2 (germline): SGHTA, FQGNSA. The CDR3 reads CASSFGTGVQETQYF. CDR3 nucleotides: TGTGCCAGCAGCTTCGGGACAGGGGTGCAAGAGACCCAGTACTTC.

The J gene is TRBJ1-1, the V gene TRBV7-9; D is unresolved. Trimming pared 3 bases from V and 1 base from J, leaving 3 bases between. Germline CDR1 reads SEHNR; CDR2 reads FQNEAQ (reference sequence). CDR3 length equals 12 residues. As DNA, the CDR3 is TGTGCCAGCAGCTTTAGGAACACTGAAGCTTTCTTT. This gives the protein CASSFRNTEAFF.

This clone was picked up one time. The chain combines TRBV27 with TRBJ1-4; D remains unclear. The germline V and J ends were trimmed by 3 bases and 3 bases, with 14 bases remaining between them. From germline, CDR1 is MNHEY and CDR2 SMNVEV (reference sequence). The CDR3 loop spans 16 amino acids. The CDR3 loop reads CASSFARPQSNEKLFF. The CDR3, as DNA: TGTGCCAGCAGTTTCGCCAGGCCACAGTCTAATGAAAAACTGTTTTTT. The whole variable domain, filled in from reference TRBV27 and TRBJ1-4, reads EAQVTQNPRYLITVTGKKLTVTCSQNMNHEYMSWYRQDPGLGLRQIYYSMNVEVTDKGDVPEGYKVSRKEKRNFPLILESPSPNQTSLYFCASSFARPQSNEKLFFGSGTQLSVL.

For this clone: The sample has other DNA sequences that encode this CDR3 too. This chain links TRBV7-9 with TRBJ1-1, with 8 bases identical to TRBD1. Germline-derived CDR1 and CDR2 are SEHNR and FQNEAQ (reference sequence). CDR3 size: 13 residues. V lost 3 bases to trimming and J lost 3 bases; unmatched junction nucleotides: 0. CDR3 DNA sequence: TGTGCCAGCAGCTTGACAGGGGACACTGAAGCTTTCTTT. This codes for CASSLTGDTEAFF.

This rearrangement joins TRBV19 to TRBJ1-4, with D uncertain. V lost 3 bases to trimming and J lost 10 bases, with 12 bases between them. Looked up from germline, CDR1 is LNHDA and CDR2 is SQIVND (reference sequence). This CDR3 region has 13 residues. CDR3 DNA: TGTGCCAGTAGTATCGATTTTCGGGTAAAACTGTTTTTT. Its translation is CASSIDFRVKLFF.

The rearrangement links TRBV12-5 to TRBJ2-1, with a tentative D call TRBD2 (5 bases). The CDR3 has 16 residues. Germline loops: CDR1 LGHNT, CDR2 FRNRAP. The V and J ends lost 2 bases and 5 bases respectively, with 16 bases between them. CDR3 nucleotides: TGTGCTAGTGGTTTGACTAGTAGGTTATGGGACAATGAGCAGTTCTTC. Protein: CASGLTSRLWDNEQFF. Drawing the rest from reference TRBV12-5 and TRBJ2-1, the complete variable domain is DARVTQTPRHKVTEMGQEVTMRCQPILGHNTVFWYRQTMMQGLELLAYFRNRAPLDDSGMPKDRFSAEMPDATLATLKIQPSEPRDSAVYFCASGLTSRLWDNEQFFGPGTRLTVL.

The chain recombines TRBV3-1 (or the pseudogene TRBV3-2) with TRBJ1-6, with D perhaps TRBD1 (6 bases). V was trimmed by 6 bases and J by 0 bases, leaving 12 bases between them. Germline V lookup: CDR1 LGHDT, CDR2 YNNKEL (reference sequence). This CDR3 spans 16 amino acids. CDR3 sequence (DNA): TGTGCCAGCAGACAGGGCCCGAGCTCCTATAATTCACCCCTCCACTTT. Translation: CASRQGPSSYNSPLHF.

The chain couples TRBV5-1 to TRBJ1-6, with D perhaps matching TRBD1 (6 bases). Germline V gives CDR1 SGHRS, CDR2 YFSETQ. V shed 0 bases and J shed 8 bases, with 9 bases lying between them. The CDR3 totals 14 residues. CDR3 nucleotide sequence: TGCGCCAGCAGCTTGGACAGGGTGGATTCACCCCTCCACTTT. It yields the protein CASSLDRVDSPLHF. The whole variable domain, filled in from reference TRBV5-1 and TRBJ1-6, reads KAGVTQTPRYLIKTRGQQVTLSCSPISGHRSVSWYQQTPGQGLQFLFEYFSETQRNKGNFPGRFSGRQFSNSRSEMNVSTLELGDSALYLCASSLDRVDSPLHFGNGTRLTVT.

Remarks on this clone: Other nucleotide sequences from this sample produce the same CDR3. V is TRBV5-1 and J is TRBJ1-6; D is perhaps TRBD1 (6 bases). The CDR3 has 15 amino acids. The germline gives CDR1 SGHRS, CDR2 YFSETQ. V dropped 4 bases and J dropped 5 bases, with 13 bases sitting between them. Here the CDR3 reads CASSPLQGNNSPLHF. The CDR3 nucleotides read TGCGCCAGCAGCCCCTTACAGGGCAATAATTCACCCCTCCACTTT.

This clone was seen a single time. The genes are TRBV30 and TRBJ1-1, with 8 bases matching TRBD1. The CDR3 has 13 residues. Germline CDR1 reads GTSNPN; CDR2 reads SVGIG (reference sequence). The V and J ends lost 4 bases and 3 bases, in that order; junction bases with no gene match: 4. The CDR3 sequence: CAWKDRGDTEAFF. The CDR3 nucleotides are TGTGCCTGGAAAGACAGGGGTGACACTGAAGCTTTCTTT.

This chain connects TRBV27 to TRBJ1-5, with 11 bases identical to TRBD1. V lost 2 bases to trimming and J lost 7 bases; unmatched junction nucleotides: 1. CDR1 and CDR2 from the germline V gene are MNHEY and SMNVEV (reference sequence). The CDR3 covers 14 residues. CDR3 DNA sequence: TGTGCCAGCAGTTTAGGGACAGGGGGACAGCCCCAGCATTTT. Translating it yields CASSLGTGGQPQHF.

A note on this clone: This specimen includes other DNA sequences encoding the same CDR3. The chain uses TRBV6-5 and TRBJ2-2; possibly TRBD1 for D (6 bases). The CDR3 has 12 amino acids. V was pared by 6 bases and J by 8 bases, with 10 bases between. Germline V CDR1 and CDR2: MNHEY, SVGAGI. CDR3 nucleotides: TGTGCCAGCAGCCCCGGGACAGGGGAGCTGTTTTTT. It codes for CASSPGTGELFF.

The chain combines TRBV2 with TRBJ1-1; possible D gene TRBD1, 6 bases. This CDR3 has 13 amino acids. In germline, CDR1 is SNHLY, CDR2 FYNNEI. Trimming removed 7 bases from V and 1 base from J, with 10 bases in between. The CDR3 is CASKGQTNTEAFF. CDR3 coding DNA: TGTGCCAGCAAAGGACAGACGAACACTGAAGCTTTCTTT. The full variable domain, rest sourced from reference TRBV2 and TRBJ1-1, is EPEVTQTPSHQVTQMGQEVILRCVPISNHLYFYWYRQILGQKVEFLVSFYNNEISEKSEIFDDQFSVERPDGSNFTLKIRSTKLEDSAMYFCASKGQTNTEAFFGQGTRLTVV.

V usage is TRBV9 and J usage is TRBJ2-1, with a weak D call TRBD2 (7 bases). V shed 3 bases and J shed 9 bases, with 19 bases lying between them. Germline lookup yields CDR1 SGDLS and CDR2 YYNGEE. CDR3 size: 15 residues. The CDR3, as DNA: TGTGCCAGCAGCGCCCTTGTTGGGGGGGGCACTGAGCAGTTCTTC. Amino acid sequence: CASSALVGGGTEQFF.

The genes are TRBV13 and TRBJ2-3; a weak D match, TRBD1 (6 bases). Germline CDR1 is PRHDT and CDR2 is FYEKMQ (reference sequence). V was clipped by 5 bases and J by 6 bases, with 18 bases between them. The CDR3 contains 15 residues. The DNA of the CDR3 is TGTGCCAGCAGCCTCCCAACTCAGGGGCGGGATACGCAGTATTTT. It translates to CASSLPTQGRDTQYF.

The chain joins TRBV4-1 to TRBJ2-1; a possible D gene is TRBD1 (5 bases). Per germline, CDR1 MGHRA and CDR2 YSYEKL. This CDR3 is built from 14 residues. V dropped 8 bases and J dropped 0 bases, with 11 bases sitting between them. The CDR3 region has the DNA TGCGCCAGCTCGGACACACTCTCCTACAATGAGCAGTTCTTC. Translated: CASSDTLSYNEQFF.

The chain joins TRBV6-6 to TRBJ1-3; TRBD1 is a possible D gene (5 bases). Germline V gives CDR1 MNHNY, CDR2 SVGAGI (reference sequence). Trimming left V 6 bases short and J 2 bases short, with 8 bases between. This CDR3 region has 13 residues. The CDR3 sequence is CASRPGPGNTIYF. CDR3 nucleotide sequence: TGTGCCAGCAGACCAGGGCCTGGAAACACCATATATTTT.